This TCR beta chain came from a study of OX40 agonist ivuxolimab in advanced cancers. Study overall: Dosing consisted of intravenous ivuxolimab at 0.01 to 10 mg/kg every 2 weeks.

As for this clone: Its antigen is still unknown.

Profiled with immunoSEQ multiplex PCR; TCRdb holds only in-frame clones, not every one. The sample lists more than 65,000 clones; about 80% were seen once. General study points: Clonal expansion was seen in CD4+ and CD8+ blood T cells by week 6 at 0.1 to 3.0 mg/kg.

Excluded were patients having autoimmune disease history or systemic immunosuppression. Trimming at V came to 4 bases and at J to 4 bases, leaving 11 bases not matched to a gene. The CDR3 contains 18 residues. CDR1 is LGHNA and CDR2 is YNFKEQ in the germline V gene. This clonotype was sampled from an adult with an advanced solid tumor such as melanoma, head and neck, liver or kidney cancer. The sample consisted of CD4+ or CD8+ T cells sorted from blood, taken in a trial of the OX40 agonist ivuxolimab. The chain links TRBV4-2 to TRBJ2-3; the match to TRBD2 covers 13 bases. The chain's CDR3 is CASSRGLAGESGADTQYF. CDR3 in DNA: TGTGCCAGCAGCCGCGGACTAGCGGGAGAGAGTGGGGCAGATACGCAGTATTTT.